The 32 T cell receptor beta chains in this list originate from one sample, sequenced in a study of blood T cell repertoires in COVID-19. Generated by immunoSEQ multiplex PCR, the TCRdb table keeps only in-frame clones and is missing some. The sample shows approximately 42,000 clones, more than 75% of them seen only once. Sequencing used peripheral blood. The receptor set was obtained from an elderly man with acute or convalescent COVID-19.

V gene TRBV30 combines with J gene TRBJ2-3; no clear D. V was clipped by 0 bases and J by 3 bases, with 4 bases between them. The CDR3 runs 12 residues. Germline V gene data show CDR1 as GTSNPN and CDR2 as SVGIG (reference sequence). The CDR3 nucleotides are TGTGCCTGGAGTGTACAGACAGATACGCAGTATTTT. It translates to CAWSVQTDTQYF.

The chain couples TRBV5-1 to TRBJ1-1, with TRBD1 matching 10 bases. Looked up from germline, CDR1 is SGHRS and CDR2 is YFSETQ. V shed 6 bases, J shed 4 bases, and the junction held 9 bases outside the gene matches. This CDR3 comprises 15 residues. CDR3 sequence reads: CASNNPGQGSTEAFF. In nucleotides, the CDR3 is TGCGCCAGCAACAATCCGGGACAGGGGAGCACTGAAGCTTTCTTT.

This clone has more than one count but fewer than ten. The rearrangement uses TRBV6-5 and TRBJ2-7, with TRBD2 matching 7 bases. CDR1 and CDR2 (germline): MNHEY, SVGAGI. After removal of 4 bases from V and 11 bases from J, the junction contained 8 bases not matched to a gene. The length of the CDR3 is 12 residues. The chain's CDR3 is CASSLNSGREYF. The CDR3 DNA reads as TGTGCCAGCAGTTTAAACTCAGGGAGGGAGTACTTC.

This clone was seen just once. The chain combines TRBV5-1 with TRBJ2-7; 9 bases fit TRBD1. Germline CDR1 and CDR2: SGHRS and YFSETQ. Trimming at V came to 0 bases and at J to 4 bases, leaving 5 bases not matched to a gene. CDR3 length: 15 residues. CDR3 nucleotide sequence: TGCGCCAGCAGCTTGGGTGGGACAGGGATGTACGAGCAGTACTTC. Its translation: CASSLGGTGMYEQYF.

This clone occurred a few times. The rearrangement links TRBV5-6 to TRBJ1-2; D is unresolved. The CDR3 runs to 12 residues. With 1 base removed from V and 8 bases from J, the gap between germline ends came to 9 bases. CDR1 and CDR2 (germline): SGHDT, YYEEEE. In DNA, the CDR3 is TGTGCCAGCAGCTTGAGAGCAGCGGGCTACACCTTC. It specifies CASSLRAAGYTF. The full variable domain, in which reference TRBV5-6 and TRBJ1-2 provide the parts outside the CDR3, is DAGVTQSPTHLIKTRGQQVTLRCSPKSGHDTVSWYQQALGQGPQFIFQYYEEEERQRGNFPDRFSGHQFPNYSSELNVNALLLGDSALYLCASSLRAAGYTFGSGTRLTVV.

V gene TRBV18 combines with J gene TRBJ2-7, with 7 bases aligning to TRBD1. The J segment lost 1 base and the V segment lost 5 bases, leaving 2 bases of the junction unmatched. Germline loops: CDR1 KGHSH, CDR2 LQKENI. The CDR3 sequence is 13 residues long. Written as DNA, the CDR3 is TGTGCCAGCTCAGAGGGACAGTCCTACGAGCAGTACTTC. Encoded protein: CASSEGQSYEQYF.

The table lists this clone with a count of one. V usage is TRBV14 and J usage is TRBJ2-2; a weak D match, TRBD2 (5 bases). Germline V gene lookup returns CDR1 SGHDN and CDR2 FVKESK. V was shortened by 5 bases and J by 2 bases, with 15 bases between the two germline ends. The CDR3 spans 16 residues. CDR3 coding DNA: TGTGCCAGCAGCGGAGGACCGTCCGCCAACACCGGGGAGCTGTTTTTT. Amino acids: CASSGGPSANTGELFF.

The chain recombines TRBV5-1 with TRBJ2-3, with TRBD2 matching 12 bases. This CDR3 is built from 18 residues. CDR1 and CDR2 (germline): SGHRS, YFSETQ. V trimming: 3 bases; J trimming: 2 bases; junction bases outside the gene matches: 10. CDR3 bases: TGCGCCAGCAGCTCGACTTGGACTAGCGGGGAATACACAGATACGCAGTATTTT. Residues: CASSSTWTSGEYTDTQYF.

This CDR3 is CATSDSANTEAFF. DNA for the CDR3: TGTGCCACCAGTGATAGCGCGAACACTGAAGCTTTCTTT. This chain connects TRBV24-1 to TRBJ1-1; unclear D gene. CDR3 length: 13 residues. Per the germline V gene, CDR1 is KGHDR and CDR2 is SFDVKD. Trimming removed 3 bases at V and 1 base at J, with 5 bases between.

This clone has just a few counts. This chain joins TRBV9 and TRBJ2-7; D possibly corresponds to TRBD2 (6 bases). Deletions cut 1 base from V and 4 bases from J, with 18 bases between. In germline, CDR1 is SGDLS, CDR2 YYNGEE. This CDR3 is 16 amino acids long. CDR3 sequence (DNA): TGTGCCAGCAGCGTATCCCCGGACTATTCTTTGTACGAGCAGTACTTC. It specifies CASSVSPDYSLYEQYF. Combining the CDR3 with reference TRBV9 and TRBJ2-7 gives the whole variable domain DSGVTQTPKHLITATGQRVTLRCSPRSGDLSVYWYQQSLDQGLQFLIQYYNGEERAKGNILERFSAQQFPDLHSELNLSSLELGDSALYFCASSVSPDYSLYEQYFGPGTRLTVT.

This clone was seen at least ten times. The gene calls are TRBV18 and TRBJ1-1; perhaps TRBD1 as D (5 bases). V lost 2 bases, J lost 4 bases, and 14 bases lay in between. Germline lookup yields CDR1 KGHSH and CDR2 LQKENI. CDR3 length: 15 amino acids. The CDR3 reads CASSPMGVEGTEAFF. CDR3 nucleotide sequence: TGTGCCAGCTCACCAATGGGGGTGGAGGGCACTGAAGCTTTCTTT.

The chain combines TRBV6-5 with TRBJ2-7, with no clear D. In germline, CDR1 is MNHEY, CDR2 SVGAGI. V shed 8 bases and J shed 2 bases, with 10 bases lying between them. The CDR3 length is 12 residues. For the CDR3, the DNA is TGTGCCAGCTCCGGAGCCGCCTACGAGCAGTACTTC. The encoded protein is CASSGAAYEQYF.

The chain couples TRBV6-5 to TRBJ2-1; 9 bases line up with TRBD1. The V segment lost 2 bases and the J segment 1 base; nucleotides outside the gene matches: 0. The CDR3 consists of 15 residues. Germline CDR1 reads MNHEY; CDR2 reads SVGAGI. For the CDR3, the DNA is TGTGCCAGCAGTTACGGGACAGGGTCCTACAATGAGCAGTTCTTC. It specifies CASSYGTGSYNEQFF.

The chain links TRBV2 to TRBJ1-2, with 10 nucleotides matching TRBD1. The V gene end was trimmed by 6 bases and the J gene end by 8 bases; junction bases not matched to a gene: 6. Germline assignment: CDR1 SNHLY and CDR2 FYNNEI. The CDR3 extends over 13 amino acids. CDR3 in amino acids: CASRDRGTGGYTF. The CDR3 DNA follows: TGTGCCAGCAGGGACAGGGGGACTGGGGGCTACACCTTC.

CDR3 loop: CASSFPLPTYNEQFF. In nucleotides, the CDR3 is TGTGCCAGCAGCTTTCCGCTCCCCACATACAATGAGCAGTTCTTC. The rearrangement joins TRBV7-9 to TRBJ2-1; no clear D gene. The CDR3 length is 15 residues. CDR1 and CDR2 (germline): SEHNR, FQNEAQ (reference sequence). The ends were cut back, 3 bases at V and 4 bases at J, with 13 bases in the middle.

This chain joins TRBV19 and TRBJ1-4; TRBD1 is a possible D gene (6 bases). The V end lost 5 bases, the J end lost 0 bases, and 13 bases lay between the germline ends. The CDR3 totals 16 residues. Germline V CDR1 and CDR2: LNHDA, SQIVND (reference sequence). The CDR3 DNA follows: TGTGCCAGTAGTGCGACACAGGGTGCAACTAATGAAAAACTGTTTTTT. As protein: CASSATQGATNEKLFF.

The rearrangement joins TRBV19 to TRBJ1-5; 10 bases match TRBD1. CDR1 and CDR2 (germline): LNHDA, SQIVND (reference sequence). CDR3 length equals 18 residues. After removal of 5 bases from V and 0 bases from J, the junction contained 10 bases not matched to a gene. This CDR3 reads CASSPPGQGLYSNQPQHF. The DNA of the CDR3 is TGTGCCAGTAGTCCCCCGGGACAGGGGCTATATAGCAATCAGCCCCAGCATTTT.

The chain joins TRBV7-2 to TRBJ2-1, with D perhaps TRBD2 (5 bases). This CDR3 comprises 15 residues. Germline CDR1 is SGHTA and CDR2 is FQGNSA. V shed 0 bases and J shed 0 bases, with 6 bases lying between them. As DNA, the CDR3 is TGTGCCAGCAGCTTAGCAGGGAGCTCCTACAATGAGCAGTTCTTC. Its protein product is CASSLAGSSYNEQFF. Variable domain in full (rest from reference TRBV7-2 and TRBJ2-1): GAGVSQSPSNKVTEKGKDVELRCDPISGHTALYWYRQSLGQGLEFLIYFQGNSAPDKSGLPSDRFSAERTGGSVSTLTIQRTQQEDSAVYLCASSLAGSSYNEQFFGPGTRLTVL.

The chain couples TRBV6-4 to TRBJ1-5; 8 nucleotides line up with TRBD1. Germline CDR1 reads MRHNA; CDR2 reads SNTAGT. V trimming: 7 bases; J trimming: 8 bases; junction bases outside the gene matches: 7. This CDR3 has 13 residues. CDR3 residues: CASNADRAEPQHF. Here the CDR3 DNA reads TGTGCCAGCAATGCGGACAGGGCTGAGCCCCAGCATTTT.

The chain uses TRBV5-1 and TRBJ2-5, with D tentatively TRBD1 (6 bases). In germline, CDR1 is SGHRS, CDR2 YFSETQ. The CDR3 contains 13 residues. Deletions cut 0 bases from V and 7 bases from J, with 10 bases between. The CDR3 region is CASSLGTDATQYF. CDR3 DNA sequence: TGCGCCAGCAGCTTGGGGACAGACGCGACCCAGTACTTC.

The J gene is TRBJ1-3, the V gene TRBV30; weak D call: TRBD1 (5 bases). The V gene lost 4 bases and the J gene lost 2 bases, with 12 bases spanning the gap. Looked up from germline, CDR1 is GTSNPN and CDR2 is SVGIG (reference sequence). The CDR3 length is 14 residues. Here the CDR3 DNA reads TGTGCCTGGAATGGGGGGGGAACTGGAAACACCATATATTTT. The encoded protein is CAWNGGGTGNTIYF.

This clone was seen a few times. The gene calls are TRBV5-1 and TRBJ1-2; 7 bases align to TRBD1. Trimming cost V 2 bases and J 6 bases; bases outside gene matches: 7. CDR3 length: 14 amino acids. Germline V gives CDR1 SGHRS, CDR2 YFSETQ. CDR3 DNA sequence: TGCGCCAGCAGCTTCTTGCAGGGGGAGGATGGCTACACCTTC. It translates to CASSFLQGEDGYTF.

The genes are TRBV29-1 and TRBJ1-1, with a weak D call TRBD1 (6 bases). CDR1 is SQVTM, CDR2 ANQGSEA, per germline. Trimming cost V 2 bases and J 8 bases, with 12 bases left between them. The CDR3 is made up of 12 amino acids. CDR3 DNA: TGCAGCGTTGAACCCACAGGGTTAGAAGCTTTCTTT. Translated: CSVEPTGLEAFF.

V usage is TRBV10-3 and J usage is TRBJ2-1; 14 bases fit TRBD2. Unmatched junction bases numbered 7, after V lost 3 bases and J lost 0 bases. The V gene's germline CDR1 is ENHRY and CDR2 SYGVKD. The CDR3 covers 19 residues. CDR3 protein: CAISEPGLAGASSYNEQFF. As DNA, the CDR3 is TGTGCCATCAGTGAACCGGGACTAGCGGGGGCGAGCTCCTACAATGAGCAGTTCTTC.

This rearrangement joins TRBV2 to TRBJ2-3, with TRBD2 matching 11 bases. The CDR3 runs to 15 residues. In germline, CDR1 is SNHLY, CDR2 FYNNEI. V shed 6 bases, J shed 1 base, and the junction held 3 bases outside the gene matches. The CDR3 reads CASSGTSGRTDTQYF. In DNA form, the CDR3 reads TGTGCCAGCAGCGGGACTAGCGGACGCACAGATACGCAGTATTTT.

The chain has TRBV5-1 and TRBJ2-5; TRBD1 agrees at 8 bases. Germline assignment: CDR1 SGHRS and CDR2 YFSETQ. The CDR3 sequence is 15 residues long. J lost 4 bases, V lost 0 bases, and 5 bases had no gene match. CDR3 region: CASSLATGGRETQYF. The CDR3 bases are TGCGCCAGCAGCTTGGCCACAGGGGGAAGAGAGACCCAGTACTTC. The full variable domain, with the rest looked up from reference TRBV5-1 and TRBJ2-5, is KAGVTQTPRYLIKTRGQQVTLSCSPISGHRSVSWYQQTPGQGLQFLFEYFSETQRNKGNFPGRFSGRQFSNSRSEMNVSTLELGDSALYLCASSLATGGRETQYFGPGTRLLVL.

This clone was picked up one time. The genes are TRBV11-2 and TRBJ1-1; 8 bases are a match to TRBD1. Germline CDR1 SGHAT, CDR2 FQNNGV. J was trimmed by 1 base and V by 2 bases; bases with no gene match: 0. This CDR3 has 14 residues. For the CDR3, the DNA is TGTGCCAGCAGCTTACAGGGGGCGAACACTGAAGCTTTCTTT. This gives the protein CASSLQGANTEAFF.

The chain uses TRBV6-5 and TRBJ1-1; D is perhaps TRBD1 (6 bases). Germline-derived CDR1 and CDR2 are MNHEY and SVGAGI. V lost 4 bases to trimming and J lost 1 base, with 10 bases between them. The CDR3 is 14 residues long. CDR3 nucleotides: TGTGCCAGCAGTTGGGGGCTGGAGAACACTGAAGCTTTCTTT. Translating gives CASSWGLENTEAFF.

This chain joins TRBV19 and TRBJ1-2, with unresolved D. This CDR3 has 13 amino acids. V lost 5 bases, J lost 8 bases, and 15 bases lay in between. CDR1 is LNHDA, CDR2 SQIVND, per germline (reference sequence). CDR3 in amino acids: CASSPMGEGGYTF. CDR3 coding DNA: TGTGCCAGTAGTCCTATGGGAGAGGGCGGCTACACCTTC.

In its sample, this clone was seen once. The chain uses TRBV18 and TRBJ2-7; weak D call: TRBD2 (6 bases). The V gene's germline CDR1 is KGHSH and CDR2 LQKENI. V shed 3 bases and J shed 0 bases, with 6 bases lying between them. The CDR3 spans 13 residues. Written as DNA, the CDR3 is TGTGCCAGCTCACCCGGGAGCTCCTACGAGCAGTACTTC. Its protein is CASSPGSSYEQYF. The full variable domain, with the rest looked up from reference TRBV18 and TRBJ2-7, is NAGVMQNPRHLVRRRGQEARLRCSPMKGHSHVYWYRQLPEEGLKFMVYLQKENIIDESGMPKERFSAEFPKEGPSILRIQQVVRGDSAAYFCASSPGSSYEQYFGPGTRLTVT.

The chain recombines TRBV30 with TRBJ2-3; TRBD2 matches at 9 bases. Germline-derived CDR1 and CDR2 are GTSNPN and SVGIG (reference sequence). The CDR3 is 13 amino acids. J was trimmed by 4 bases and V by 4 bases; bases with no gene match: 3. CDR3 DNA sequence: TGTGCCTGGACCTTAGCGGGGGCAGATACGCAGTATTTT. Protein: CAWTLAGADTQYF.

This clone turned up a few times. V usage is TRBV20-1 and J usage is TRBJ2-7, with D hard to call. Germline V gives CDR1 DFQATT, CDR2 SNEGSKA (reference sequence). The length of the CDR3 is 13 residues. V lost 3 bases and J lost 3, with 12 bases in between. The CDR3 here is CSASSRSHYEQYF. CDR3 nucleotide sequence: TGCAGTGCTAGTTCCAGGTCCCACTACGAGCAGTACTTC.